This is a list of T cell receptor beta chains from one sample in a study of cytomegalovirus exposure and HLA in healthy donors. Profiled with immunoSEQ multiplex PCR; TCRdb holds only in-frame clones, not every one. This sample carries 150,000 to 200,000 clones, 65% to 80% of them seen once, and the ten largest clones take about 1%. Sequencing used PBMCs. These receptors all come from a woman between 40 and 50 years old in good health and CMV-seronegative. CDR3s include the opening cysteine and the closing phenylalanine or tryptophan. The D gene is left open where the match is weak. Rows may omit the clone size; those that give it use once, few, many or a size class.

NA | TRBJ2-3 | TRBV4-3 | NA | TGCGCCAGCAGCCCTGGGCCCCCGGTGGCCACAGATACGCAGTATTTT | CASSPGPPVATDTQYF
NA | TRBJ2-7 | TRBV5-8 | TRBD1 | TGTGCCAGCAGCTTAGGGGGCTACTCCTACGAGCAGTACTTC | CASSLGGYSYEQYF
few | TRBJ2-2 | TRBV10-3 | NA | TGTGCCATCCCCCTTGGTGAAGAGCGGAATATGAACACCGGGGAGCTGTTTTTT | CAIPLGEERNMNTGELFF
few | TRBJ2-3 | TRBV5-4 | TRBD2 | TGTGCCAGCAGCTTGGACAGACTAGCGGGGCTTAGCACAGATACGCAGTATTTT | CASSLDRLAGLSTDTQYF
NA | TRBJ2-1 | TRBV21-1 | NA | TGTGCCAGCAGCAAACCGGGACAGGAATACAATGAGCAGTTCTTC | CASSKPGQEYNEQFF
NA | TRBJ2-3 | TRBV5-4 | NA | TGTGCCAGCAGCCTCCCCTTGAGGACAGATACGCAGTATTTT | CASSLPLRTDTQYF
few | TRBJ1-4 | TRBV19 | NA | TGTGCCAGTAGTCGGCTGAACAGGGACGAAAAACTGTTTTTT | CASSRLNRDEKLFF
NA | TRBJ2-5 | TRBV6-1 | TRBD2 | TGTGCCAGCGATCGGACTAGCGGGGAGACCCAGTACTTC | CASDRTSGETQYF
few | TRBJ1-5 | TRBV7-2 | NA | TGTGCCAGCAGCTTACATAGCAATCAGCCCCAGCATTTT | CASSLHSNQPQHF
few | TRBJ1-1 | TRBV18 | NA | TGTGCCAGCTCACCGGGGAGAGTGAACACTGAAGCTTTCTTT | CASSPGRVNTEAFF
once | TRBJ2-1 | TRBV4-3 | TRBD2 | TGCGCCAGCAGCCAAGATCCGGGAGGGAACTATGAGCAGTTCTTC | CASSQDPGGNYEQFF
NA | TRBJ2-1 | TRBV27 | NA | TGTGCCAGCAGTGGTGGGAGGTCCTACAATGAGCAGTTCTTC | CASSGGRSYNEQFF
NA | TRBJ1-5 | TRBV5-6 | TRBD1 | TGTGCCAGCAGCCAAGACAGGGGACGGCGTCAGCCCCAGCATTTT | CASSQDRGRRQPQHF
few | TRBJ2-7 | TRBV7-9 | TRBD2 | TGTGCCAGCAGCTTATTGGCGGGAGTACCTAACGAGCAGTACTTC | CASSLLAGVPNEQYF
once | TRBJ2-1 | TRBV7-2 | TRBD2 | TGTGCCAGCAGCCGGACTAGCCGGGGCAATGAGCAGTTCTTC | CASSRTSRGNEQFF
NA | TRBJ1-6 | TRBV7-3 | TRBD1 | TGTGCCAGCAGCCGGGACAGGCGTAATTCACCCCTCCACTTT | CASSRDRRNSPLHF
NA | TRBJ1-2 | TRBV7-9 | TRBD1 | TGTGCCAGCAGCTCATCAGGGGGTTTGGACTATGGCTACACCTTC | CASSSSGGLDYGYTF
NA | TRBJ1-1 | TRBV19 | NA | TGTGCCAGTAGTAGGACCGCGGGGTACATGAACACTGAAGCTTTCTTT | CASSRTAGYMNTEAFF
NA | TRBJ2-3 | TRBV9 | NA | TGTGCCAGCAGCGTAGGGGAGTGGGTAGATACGCAGTATTTT | CASSVGEWVDTQYF
NA | TRBJ1-2 | TRBV30 | NA | TGTGCCTTTCGCCCGGCTGAGGGTTATGGCTACACCTTC | CAFRPAEGYGYTF
NA | TRBJ1-1 | TRBV20-1 | TRBD1 | TGCAGTGCGATCAGGGGGATTGAAGCTTTCTTT | CSAIRGIEAFF
NA | TRBJ2-7 | TRBV28 | NA | TGTGCCAGCAGTTTTTTAGGTGGAGATCGCCTATTCGAGCAGTACTTC | CASSFLGGDRLFEQYF
NA | TRBJ1-1 | TRBV19 | NA | TGTGCCAGTAGTTCCCGAATGGGGGGGGTGAACACTGAAGCTTTCTTT | CASSSRMGGVNTEAFF
NA | TRBJ2-1 | TRBV25-1 | NA | TGTGCCAGCCCCCCGCCTCTAGCAGGTTACAATGAGCAGTTCTTC | CASPPPLAGYNEQFF
NA | TRBJ1-2 | TRBV19 | TRBD1 | TGTGCCAGTAGTATCCCGGGGAAGGGGGCGCCGGGTTATGGCTACACCTTC | CASSIPGKGAPGYGYTF
NA | TRBJ2-5 | TRBV30 | NA | TGTGCCTGGGGATACGGACCCGGGAAGACCCAGTACTTC | CAWGYGPGKTQYF
NA | TRBJ2-3 | TRBV12-5 | NA | TGTGCTAGTGGTTCCCGCAGGGGTGATACGCAGTATTTT | CASGSRRGDTQYF
NA | TRBJ2-1 | TRBV11-3 | NA | TGTGCCAGCAGCTTAGATCAAGGGAGCTCCTACAATGAGCAGTTCTTC | CASSLDQGSSYNEQFF
NA | TRBJ2-4 | TRBV7-2 | NA | TGTGCCAGCAGCTTAGACAGATTCAAAAACATTCAGTACTTC | CASSLDRFKNIQYF
NA | TRBJ1-2 | TRBV19 | TRBD1 | TGTGCCAGTACCGGGGGACAGGGGAATAACTATGGCTACACCTTC | CASTGGQGNNYGYTF
NA | TRBJ1-3 | TRBV10-3 | NA | TGTGCCATCAAGCTACAGGGCAGCTCTGGAAACACCATATATTTT | CAIKLQGSSGNTIYF
once | TRBJ2-1 | TRBV11-2 | TRBD1 | TGTGCCAGCAGCTTAGACTGGCCCGGGACAGGGGCCTACAATGAGCAGTTCTTC | CASSLDWPGTGAYNEQFF
NA | TRBJ1-1 | TRBV5-1 | NA | TGCGCCAGCAGCACTTATCCCAGGGGCTCCATGAACACTGAAGCTTTCTTT | CASSTYPRGSMNTEAFF
many | TRBJ2-3 | TRBV4-3 | TRBD2 | TGCGCCAGCAGCCAAGAAGCACTAGCGGGAACCGATACGCAGTATTTT | CASSQEALAGTDTQYF
NA | TRBJ1-1 | TRBV6-1 | NA | TGTGCCAGCAGCCCCCCCCTCTTGAGAGGTGAAGCTTTCTTT | CASSPPLLRGEAFF
NA | TRBJ1-2 | TRBV29-1 | NA | TGCAGCTTCCAGGACAGTTTGGGTGGCTACACCTTC | CSFQDSLGGYTF
NA | TRBJ1-3 | TRBV4-1 | TRBD1 | TGCGCCAGCAGCCCTCAGACAGGGGAAGGAAACACCATATATTTT | CASSPQTGEGNTIYF
NA | TRBJ1-1 | TRBV5-6 | TRBD1 | TGTGCCAGCAGCTCGGGGACAGGGGGGATCACTGAAGCTTTCTTT | CASSSGTGGITEAFF
NA | TRBJ2-3 | TRBV7-9 | NA | TGTGCCAGCAGCTTACCCCAGAGCACAGATACGCAGTATTTT | CASSLPQSTDTQYF
NA | TRBJ2-7 | TRBV7-2 | TRBD2 | TGTGCCAGCAGCTTAGGAACCGGCGGGGGGGGGCACTTC | CASSLGTGGGGHF
few | TRBJ2-5 | TRBV7-7 | TRBD1 | TGTGCCAGCAGCCCAACAGGGGCCCAAGAGACCCAGTACTTC | CASSPTGAQETQYF
NA | TRBJ2-5 | TRBV5-1 | NA | TGCGCCAGCAGCTTCCCGGGCTCAGGGGAGACCCAGTACTTC | CASSFPGSGETQYF
NA | TRBJ1-2 | TRBV19 | NA | TGTGCCAGTAGTAACGAGTTAAACTATGGCTACACCTTC | CASSNELNYGYTF
NA | TRBJ2-3 | TRBV25-1 | NA | TGTGCCAGCAGTCTCACAGATACGCAGTATTTT | CASSLTDTQYF
NA | TRBJ1-4 | TRBV7-9 | NA | TGTGCCAGCAGCTTAGGTGCGTCGACTAATGAAAAACTGTTTTTT | CASSLGASTNEKLFF
NA | TRBJ2-7 | TRBV29-1 | TRBD2 | TGCAGCGTTGGTGTGGCGGGAGGGCCACGGCAGTACTTC | CSVGVAGGPRQYF
NA | TRBJ2-7 | TRBV6-5 | TRBD1 | TGTGCCAGCAGTAGTACAGGGGAAGCCTACTACGAGCAGTACTTC | CASSSTGEAYYEQYF